What follows are 27 T cell receptor beta chains derived from one specimen sequenced in a study of neurological immune-mediated disorders. Each CDR3 protein is one row after TCRdb ran MiXCR on the 5' RACE reads. The sample includes tens of thousands of distinct CDR3 sequences, roughly 13% of them seen just once. Sequenced input: PBMCs. These receptors all come from a woman aged 60-75 years with HTLV-1-associated myelopathy (HAM/TSP).

Many counts were recorded for this clonotype. This chain links TRBV4-2 with TRBJ2-7; D possibly matches TRBD1 or TRBD2 (6 bases each). The length of the CDR3 is 14 residues. Germline V lookup: CDR1 LGHNA, CDR2 YNFKEQ. V dropped 5 bases and J dropped 1 base, with 12 bases sitting between them. Here the CDR3 DNA reads TGTGCCAGCAGCACTTCGGGGGCATCCTACGAGCAGTACTTC. Its protein is CASSTSGASYEQYF.

This clonotype was recorded at least ten times. V gene TRBV18 combines with J gene TRBJ2-5; D remains ambiguous. Germline V lookup: CDR1 KGHSH, CDR2 LQKENI. V gave up 5 bases and J gave up 5 bases, with 6 bases separating them. The CDR3 contains 11 residues. In nucleotides, the CDR3 is TGTGCCAGCTCAGGAAAGGAGACCCAGTACTTC. The encoded protein is CASSGKETQYF. The complete variable domain, with remaining parts taken from reference TRBV18 and TRBJ2-5, reads NAGVMQNPRHLVRRRGQEARLRCSPMKGHSHVYWYRQLPEEGLKFMVYLQKENIIDESGMPKERFSAEFPKEGPSILRIQQVVRGDSAAYFCASSGKETQYFGPGTRLLVL.

This clonotype occurred many times. V usage is TRBV3-1 and J usage is TRBJ2-7; 7 nucleotides match TRBD2. The V gene's germline CDR1 is LGHDT and CDR2 YNNKEL (reference sequence). The CDR3 is made up of 15 amino acids. Trimming took 0 bases from V and 4 from J; bases not matched to a gene: 6. The CDR3 DNA is TGTGCCAGCAGCCAAGATGGCAGCGGGGTGTACGAGCAGTACTTC. As protein: CASSQDGSGVYEQYF.

The table lists this clonotype with many counts. The chain is built from TRBV2 and TRBJ2-1; D remains ambiguous. There are 13 residues in the CDR3. Germline loops: CDR1 SNHLY, CDR2 FYNNEI. Trimming cost V 2 bases and J 5 bases, with 7 bases left between them. CDR3 nucleotides: TGTGCCAGCAGTGAAATTCGCGACAATGAGCAGTTCTTC. This codes for CASSEIRDNEQFF. The full variable domain, in which reference TRBV2 and TRBJ2-1 provide the parts outside the CDR3, is EPEVTQTPSHQVTQMGQEVILRCVPISNHLYFYWYRQILGQKVEFLVSFYNNEISEKSEIFDDQFSVERPDGSNFTLKIRSTKLEDSAMYFCASSEIRDNEQFFGPGTRLTVL.

At least ten counts were recorded for this clonotype. The chain links TRBV5-1 to TRBJ2-1; no firm D call. This CDR3 comprises 15 residues. Germline values: CDR1 SGHRS, CDR2 YFSETQ. Trimming stripped 0 bases from V and 3 bases from J, with 10 bases between. The CDR3 DNA reads as TGCGCCAGCAGCTTGGATGAGGTCCGCTACAATGAGCAGTTCTTC. Translation gives CASSLDEVRYNEQFF.

This clonotype was recorded at least ten times. The gene calls are TRBV6-5 and TRBJ1-5; D uncertain. Germline values: CDR1 MNHEY, CDR2 SVGAGI. Deletions cut 4 bases from V and 3 bases from J, with 7 bases between. The CDR3 has 13 residues. The CDR3 loop reads CASSSGLNQPQHF. As DNA, the CDR3 is TGTGCCAGCAGTTCAGGACTCAATCAGCCCCAGCATTTT.

This clonotype has at least ten counts. The rearrangement links TRBV15 to TRBJ1-2; 7 nucleotides line up with TRBD1. This CDR3 region has 15 residues. The V gene end was trimmed by 3 bases and the J gene end by 2 bases; junction bases not matched to a gene: 6. In germline, CDR1 is LNHNV, CDR2 YYDKDF (reference sequence). The CDR3 region has the DNA TGTGCCACCAGCAGGGATACGACAGGGAACTATGGCTACACCTTC. Translating gives CATSRDTTGNYGYTF.

This clonotype has a count of ten or more. The J gene is TRBJ2-3, the V gene TRBV7-2; 8 bases fit TRBD1. The ends lost 3 bases at V and 3 bases at J; junction bases unmatched: 5. CDR3 length: 15 amino acids. Looked up from germline, CDR1 is SGHTA and CDR2 is FQGNSA. The CDR3 DNA sequence: TGTGCCAGCAGCTTGACAGGGGTGAGGACAGATACGCAGTATTTT. As protein: CASSLTGVRTDTQYF.

This clonotype is labeled medium-sized. The chain employs TRBV29-1 and TRBJ2-7; D possibly corresponds to TRBD2 (6 bases). CDR3 size: 15 residues. Trimming took 6 bases from V and 3 from J, leaving 21 bases between them. Germline CDR1 SQVTM, CDR2 ANQGSEA. Here the CDR3 DNA reads TGCAGCGTGTCCGGGCTAGGGTCCGGGGGCTACGAGCAGTACTTC. This encodes CSVSGLGSGGYEQYF.

Ten or more counts support this clonotype. The chain joins TRBV20-1 to TRBJ2-5; D not resolved. The length of the CDR3 is 10 residues. Deletions cut 4 bases from V and 2 bases from J, with 2 bases between. CDR1 and CDR2 from the germline V gene are DFQATT and SNEGSKA (reference sequence). CDR3 in amino acids: CSATQETQYF. In DNA, the CDR3 is TGCAGTGCTACACAAGAGACCCAGTACTTC.

Ten or more counts support this clonotype. This sequence joins TRBV2 and TRBJ1-5, with 11 bases matching TRBD1. Germline assignment: CDR1 SNHLY and CDR2 FYNNEI. This CDR3 comprises 15 residues. The trim removed 6 bases at V and 4 bases at J, leaving 5 bases unmatched. CDR3 residues: CASSEGQGVNQPQHF. The CDR3 DNA is TGTGCCAGCAGCGAGGGACAGGGGGTAAATCAGCCCCAGCATTTT.

This clonotype was counted at least ten times. The chain links TRBV12-5 to TRBJ1-5; TRBD1 matches 11 bases. Germline trimming cut 0 bases from V and 4 bases from J; bases unmatched to any gene: 5. CDR3 length: 17 residues. Germline V gives CDR1 LGHNT, CDR2 FRNRAP. CDR3 sequence (DNA): TGTGCTAGTGGTTTGGTTGGACAGGGGGCAGGTAATCAGCCCCAGCATTTT. Its translation: CASGLVGQGAGNQPQHF.

This clonotype showed up just a few times. J is TRBJ2-7 and V is TRBV15; D is uncertain. This CDR3 has 13 amino acids. Germline CDR1 reads LNHNV; CDR2 reads YYDKDF (reference sequence). Trimming took off 0 bases at V and 4 bases at J, with 7 bases between the two ends. Here the CDR3 reads CATSRDRRYEQYF. For the CDR3, the DNA is TGTGCCACCAGCAGAGATAGGCGGTACGAGCAGTACTTC.

This clonotype was counted ten times or more. The chain has TRBV5-1 and TRBJ2-3; TRBD1 aligns across 10 bases. The CDR3 totals 14 residues. CDR1 SGHRS and CDR2 YFSETQ come from the germline V gene. V was pared by 2 bases and J by 5 bases, with 2 bases of the junction left unmatched. The CDR3 DNA reads as TGCGCCAGCAGCTTAAGGGACAGGGGAGATACGCAGTATTTT. Translation: CASSLRDRGDTQYF.

J is TRBJ1-2 and V is TRBV18, with D hard to call. Trimming removed 2 bases from V and 3 bases from J, with 7 bases in between. There are 13 residues in the CDR3. Germline V gene data show CDR1 as KGHSH and CDR2 as LQKENI. CDR3 residues: CASSPDQDYGYTF. CDR3 in DNA: TGTGCCAGCTCACCAGACCAGGACTATGGCTACACCTTC.

This clonotype was counted ten times or more. The chain carries TRBV20-1 and TRBJ2-1; TRBD1 matches at 10 bases. J was trimmed by 9 bases and V by 6 bases; bases with no gene match: 11. The germline V gene encodes CDR1 DFQATT and CDR2 SNEGSKA (reference sequence). CDR3 length equals 14 residues. The DNA of the CDR3 is TGCAGTGCCGAGTGGACAGGGGGGAGGCCTGAGCAGTTCTTC. This gives the protein CSAEWTGGRPEQFF.

This clonotype was recorded many times. The genes are TRBV5-1 and TRBJ2-3, with a tentative D call TRBD2 (5 bases). Germline loops: CDR1 SGHRS, CDR2 YFSETQ. Trimming stripped 0 bases from V and 6 bases from J, with 20 bases between. The CDR3 has 17 amino acids. CDR3 DNA sequence: TGCGCCAGCAGCTTGGGATATAGCGTACCACCCGGGGATACGCAGTATTTT. Its protein is CASSLGYSVPPGDTQYF.

The table lists this clonotype with many counts. The V call is TRBV2, the J call TRBJ2-1; 9 positions match TRBD2. This CDR3 has 15 amino acids. J was trimmed by 7 bases and V by 7 bases; bases with no gene match: 11. Per the germline V gene, CDR1 is SNHLY and CDR2 is FYNNEI. For the CDR3, the DNA is TGTGCCAGCACCGTCCCGGGACTAGCTCCAAATGAGCAGTTCTTC. Its translation: CASTVPGLAPNEQFF.

This clonotype was recorded at least ten times. The chain combines TRBV18 with TRBJ2-1, with 8 bases fitting TRBD1. Germline lookup yields CDR1 KGHSH and CDR2 LQKENI. The CDR3 loop spans 16 amino acids. Trimming took 4 bases from V and 3 from J; bases not matched to a gene: 8. The CDR3 here is CASSLDPGGGYNEQFF. The CDR3, as DNA: TGTGCCAGCTCACTCGACCCAGGGGGCGGCTACAATGAGCAGTTCTTC.

This clonotype was detected ten times or more. The rearrangement links TRBV11-2 to TRBJ2-7; D is undetermined. This CDR3 contains 14 residues. V was cut by 0 bases and J by 0 bases, with 6 bases left in between. Germline V gene sequence: CDR1 SGHAT, CDR2 FQNNGV. The CDR3 DNA is TGTGCCAGCAGCTTAGATCCGGGCTCCTACGAGCAGTACTTC. This gives the protein CASSLDPGSYEQYF.

This clonotype was seen repeatedly, ten times or more. The V and J genes are TRBV5-5 and TRBJ2-4; a possible D gene is TRBD2 (5 bases). From germline, CDR1 is SGHKS and CDR2 YYEKEE (reference sequence). The CDR3 covers 14 residues. Trimming took off 0 bases at V and 9 bases at J, with 13 bases between the two ends. The CDR3 loop reads CASSLVREIGIQYF. CDR3 nucleotide sequence: TGTGCCAGCAGCTTGGTCCGGGAAATCGGCATTCAGTACTTC.

For this clonotype: At one boundary the junction diverges from the germline segment, which might be a read error. The chain combines TRBV4-1 with TRBJ1-1; TRBD1 might be the D (6 bases). The CDR3 extends over 16 amino acids. Germline lookup yields CDR1 MGHRA and CDR2 YSYEKL. CDR3: CASSQPTTGANAEAFF. The CDR3 DNA sequence: TGCGCCAGCAGCCAGCCAACCACGGGGGCGAACGCTGAAGCTTTCTTT.

Many counts were recorded for this clonotype. The V gene is TRBV7-2, the J gene TRBJ2-3, with D perhaps assigned TRBD1 or TRBD2 (6 bases each). Per germline, CDR1 SGHTA and CDR2 FQGNSA. The CDR3 extends over 17 amino acids. Trimming took off 3 bases at V and 7 bases at J, with 23 bases between the two ends. CDR3 sequence: CASSFSSSGAVSNTQYF. DNA of the CDR3: TGTGCCAGCAGCTTCTCTTCTTCGGGGGCCGTCAGTAATACGCAGTATTTT.

This clonotype was seen a few times. The chain links TRBV20-1 to TRBJ2-5, with D unclear. Germline CDR1 reads DFQATT; CDR2 reads SNEGSKA (reference sequence). This CDR3 comprises 14 residues. Between the trimmed V and J ends, which lost 6 bases and 4 bases, there was a span of 18 bases. CDR3 DNA sequence: TGCAGTGCCTTCCGTTTGCGGTCCGTAGAGACCCAGTACTTC. Its translation is CSAFRLRSVETQYF.

This clonotype was seen ten or more times. The CDR3 is CASDLTQGGGEQFF. The CDR3 nucleotides are TGCGCCAGCGATCTCACTCAGGGAGGTGGTGAGCAGTTCTTC. The gene calls are TRBV5-1 and TRBJ2-1; D perhaps matches TRBD2 (6 bases). Between the trimmed V and J ends, which lost 7 bases and 9 bases, there was a span of 20 bases. This CDR3 has 14 residues. Germline-derived CDR1 and CDR2 are SGHRS and YFSETQ.

This clonotype was seen more than once but under ten times. This rearrangement joins TRBV11-2 to TRBJ2-1, with a weak D call TRBD2 (6 bases). The CDR3 consists of 16 residues. Germline V gene lookup returns CDR1 SGHAT and CDR2 FQNNGV. The germline V and J ends were trimmed by 3 bases and 0 bases, with 12 bases remaining between them. The CDR3: CASSFRDSSSYNEQFF. CDR3 nucleotides: TGTGCCAGCAGCTTCCGGGACTCCAGCTCCTACAATGAGCAGTTCTTC. The full variable domain, completed using reference TRBV11-2 and TRBJ2-1, is EAGVAQSPRYKIIEKRQSVAFWCNPISGHATLYWYQQILGQGPKLLIQFQNNGVVDDSQLPKDRFSAERLKGVDSTLKIQPAKLEDSAVYLCASSFRDSSSYNEQFFGPGTRLTVL.

The rearrangement joins TRBV20-1 to TRBJ1-2, with unresolved D. Germline V gene sequence: CDR1 DFQATT, CDR2 SNEGSKA (reference sequence). CDR3 length: 11 amino acids. Trimming stripped 1 base from V and 5 bases from J, with 5 bases between. CDR3 in amino acids: CSARGEYGYTF. The CDR3 DNA follows: TGCAGTGCTAGAGGGGAGTATGGCTACACCTTC.